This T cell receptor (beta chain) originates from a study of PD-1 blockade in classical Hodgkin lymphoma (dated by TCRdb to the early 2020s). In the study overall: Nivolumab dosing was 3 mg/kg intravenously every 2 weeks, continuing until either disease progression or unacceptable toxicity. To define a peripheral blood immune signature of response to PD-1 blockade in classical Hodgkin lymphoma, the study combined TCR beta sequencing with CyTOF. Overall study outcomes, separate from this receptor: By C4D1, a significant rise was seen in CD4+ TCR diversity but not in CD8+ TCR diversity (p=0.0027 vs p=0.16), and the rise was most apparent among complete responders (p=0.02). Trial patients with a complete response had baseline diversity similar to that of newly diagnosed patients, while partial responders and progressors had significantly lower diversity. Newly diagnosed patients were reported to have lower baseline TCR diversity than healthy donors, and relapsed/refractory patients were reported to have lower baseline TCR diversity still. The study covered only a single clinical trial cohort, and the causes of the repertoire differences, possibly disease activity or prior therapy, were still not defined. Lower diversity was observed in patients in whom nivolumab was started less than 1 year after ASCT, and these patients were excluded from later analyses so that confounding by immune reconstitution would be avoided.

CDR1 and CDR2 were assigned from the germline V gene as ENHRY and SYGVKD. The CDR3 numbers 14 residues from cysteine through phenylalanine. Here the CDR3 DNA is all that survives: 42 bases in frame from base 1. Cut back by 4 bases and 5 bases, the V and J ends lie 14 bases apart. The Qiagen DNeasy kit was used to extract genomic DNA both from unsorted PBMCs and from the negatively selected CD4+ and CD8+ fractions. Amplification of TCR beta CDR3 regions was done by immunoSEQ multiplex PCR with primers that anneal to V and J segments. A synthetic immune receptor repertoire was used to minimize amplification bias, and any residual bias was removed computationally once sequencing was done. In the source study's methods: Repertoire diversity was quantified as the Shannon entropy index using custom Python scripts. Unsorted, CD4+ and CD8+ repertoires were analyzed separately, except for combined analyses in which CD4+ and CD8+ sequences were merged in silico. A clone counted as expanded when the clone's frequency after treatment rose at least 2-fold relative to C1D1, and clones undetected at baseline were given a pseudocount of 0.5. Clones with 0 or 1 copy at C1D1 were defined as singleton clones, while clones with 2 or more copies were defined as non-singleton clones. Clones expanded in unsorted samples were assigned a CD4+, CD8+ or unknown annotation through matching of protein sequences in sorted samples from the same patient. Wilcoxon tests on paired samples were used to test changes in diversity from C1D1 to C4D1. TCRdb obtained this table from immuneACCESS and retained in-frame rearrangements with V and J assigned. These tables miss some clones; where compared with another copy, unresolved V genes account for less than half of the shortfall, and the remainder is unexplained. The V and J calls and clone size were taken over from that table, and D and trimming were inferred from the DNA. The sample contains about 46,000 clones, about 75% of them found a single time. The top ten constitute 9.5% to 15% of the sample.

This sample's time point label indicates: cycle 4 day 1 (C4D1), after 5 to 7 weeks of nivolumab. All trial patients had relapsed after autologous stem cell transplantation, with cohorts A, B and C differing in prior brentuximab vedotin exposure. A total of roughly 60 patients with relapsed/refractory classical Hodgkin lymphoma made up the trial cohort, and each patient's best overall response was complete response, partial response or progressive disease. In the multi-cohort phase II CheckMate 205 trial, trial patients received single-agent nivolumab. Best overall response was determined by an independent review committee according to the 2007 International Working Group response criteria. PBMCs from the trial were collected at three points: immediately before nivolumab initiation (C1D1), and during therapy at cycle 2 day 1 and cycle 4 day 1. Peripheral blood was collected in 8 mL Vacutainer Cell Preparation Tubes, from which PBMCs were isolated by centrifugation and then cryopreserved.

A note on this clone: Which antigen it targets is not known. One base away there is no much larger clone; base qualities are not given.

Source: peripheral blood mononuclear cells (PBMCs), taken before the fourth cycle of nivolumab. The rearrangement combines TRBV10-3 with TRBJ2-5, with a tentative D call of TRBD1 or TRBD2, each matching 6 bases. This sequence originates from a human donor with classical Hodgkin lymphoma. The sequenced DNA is TGTGCCATCAGTGGGGGCAACGGGGGCGAGACCCAGTACTTC. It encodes CAISGGNGGETQYF.